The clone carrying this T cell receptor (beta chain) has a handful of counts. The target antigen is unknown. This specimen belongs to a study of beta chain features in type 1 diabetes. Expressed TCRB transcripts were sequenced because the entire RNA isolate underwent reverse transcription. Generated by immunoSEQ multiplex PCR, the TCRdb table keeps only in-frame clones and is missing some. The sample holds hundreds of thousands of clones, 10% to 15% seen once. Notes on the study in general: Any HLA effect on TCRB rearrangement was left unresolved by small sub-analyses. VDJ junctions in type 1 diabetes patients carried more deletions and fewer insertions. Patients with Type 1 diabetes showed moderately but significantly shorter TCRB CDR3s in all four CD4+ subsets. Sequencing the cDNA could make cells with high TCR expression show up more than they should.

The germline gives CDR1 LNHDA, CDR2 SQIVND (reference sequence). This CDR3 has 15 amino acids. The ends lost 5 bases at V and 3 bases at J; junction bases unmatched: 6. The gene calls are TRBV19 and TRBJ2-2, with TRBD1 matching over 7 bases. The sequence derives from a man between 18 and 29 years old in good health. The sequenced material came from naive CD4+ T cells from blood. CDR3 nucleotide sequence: TGTGCCAGTAGTGCCCTCGACAGGGACACCGGGGAGCTGTTTTTT. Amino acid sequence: CASSALDRDTGELFF. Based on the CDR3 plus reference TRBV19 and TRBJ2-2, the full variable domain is DGGITQSPKYLFRKEGQNVTLSCEQNLNHDAMYWYRQDPGQGLRLIYYSQIVNDFQKGDIAEGYSVSREKKESFPLTVTSAQKNPTAFYLCASSALDRDTGELFFGEGSRLTVL.